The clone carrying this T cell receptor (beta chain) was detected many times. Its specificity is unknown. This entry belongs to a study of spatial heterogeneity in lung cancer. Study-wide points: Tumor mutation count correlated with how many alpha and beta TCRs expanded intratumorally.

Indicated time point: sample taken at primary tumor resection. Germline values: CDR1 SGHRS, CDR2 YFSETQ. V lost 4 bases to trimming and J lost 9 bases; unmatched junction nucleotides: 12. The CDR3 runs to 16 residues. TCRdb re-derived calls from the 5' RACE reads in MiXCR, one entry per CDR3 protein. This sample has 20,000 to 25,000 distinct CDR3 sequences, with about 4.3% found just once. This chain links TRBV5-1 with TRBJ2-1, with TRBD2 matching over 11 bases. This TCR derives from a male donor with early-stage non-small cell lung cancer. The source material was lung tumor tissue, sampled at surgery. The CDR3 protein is CASSPPLAGGISEQFF. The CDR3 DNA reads TGCGCCAGCAGCCCCCCCCTAGCGGGGGGAATTAGTGAGCAGTTCTTC.